This is a list of T cell receptor beta chains from one sample in a study of cytomegalovirus exposure and HLA in healthy donors. TCRdb's copy holds only in-frame clones and misses some; the assay was immunoSEQ multiplex PCR. Among around 120,000 clones listed, roughly four fifths were seen once. The sequenced sample was PBMCs. The source of these receptors is a woman between 40 and 55 years old in good health and CMV-seropositive. Each CDR3 is given with its conserved first and last residue. The order of the fields is D gene, clone size, J gene, V gene, CDR3 DNA, CDR3 protein. A D gene is named only where the DNA matches it firmly. Clone size, where shown, is once, few, many, or a class for clones that have expanded.

-	-	TRBJ2-3	TRBV19	TGTGCCAGTAGTATGATAGAGACTAGAGACCAAGATACGCAGTATTTT	CASSMIETRDQDTQYF
TRBD1	-	TRBJ2-5	TRBV7-8	TGTGCCAGCAGCTGGGACAGGGCAGAGACCCAGTACTTC	CASSWDRAETQYF
-	many	TRBJ2-1	TRBV28	TGTGCCAGCAGTTCGACCGGGACGGGGGGCGATGAGCAGTTCTTC	CASSSTGTGGDEQFF
-	-	TRBJ1-2	TRBV7-2	TGTGCCAGCAGCTTAAGGACAACAAACTATGGCTACACCTTC	CASSLRTTNYGYTF
TRBD1	once	TRBJ1-2	TRBV5-6	TGTGCCAGCAGCTTCAGGGGGATTAACTATGGCTACACCTTC	CASSFRGINYGYTF
-	-	TRBJ1-2	TRBV5-8	TGTGCCAGCAGCTTGGAACAGGGCCACTATGGCTACACCTTC	CASSLEQGHYGYTF
TRBD1	once	TRBJ1-2	TRBV28	TGTGCCAGCAGTTCTACCGGGACAGGGGTCGGCTACACCTTC	CASSSTGTGVGYTF
TRBD2	once	TRBJ2-5	TRBV7-9	TGTGCCAGCAGCTCCCTGCCACTAGCGGTCCAAGAGACCCAGTACTTC	CASSSLPLAVQETQYF
TRBD1	-	TRBJ2-5	TRBV29-1	TGCAGCTTGGGACAGGGGAAGGGAGAGACCCAGTACTTC	CSLGQGKGETQYF
-	-	TRBJ1-4	TRBV28	TGTGCCAGCAGCGCGGGAGCTAATGAAAAACTGTTTTTT	CASSAGANEKLFF
-	-	TRBJ2-1	TRBV19	TGTGCCAGTAGTATTGATCTGGGGGCCGTCTACAATGAGCAGTTCTTC	CASSIDLGAVYNEQFF
-	once	TRBJ2-7	TRBV27	TGTGCCAGCAGTTTGGCGGGACCCTACGAGCAGTACTTC	CASSLAGPYEQYF
TRBD1	-	TRBJ1-1	TRBV28	TGTGCCAGCAGTTTACCCGGGACAGGTGGGGCTGAAGCTTTCTTT	CASSLPGTGGAEAFF
TRBD2	-	TRBJ2-5	TRBV7-3	TGTGCCAGCAGCTTAGGCAGGCTCGGGGAGGGAGGAGAGACCCAGTACTTC	CASSLGRLGEGGETQYF
-	once	TRBJ1-3	TRBV2	TGTGCCAGCAGATTAAAATCGGGGGACTCTGGAAACACCATATATTTT	CASRLKSGDSGNTIYF
TRBD1	-	TRBJ2-4	TRBV19	TGTGCCAGTCAACAGGGGCCTGAAGTCATTCAGTACTTC	CASQQGPEVIQYF
TRBD1	-	TRBJ1-5	TRBV27	TGTGCCAGCAGTTTTCGGCTCGGGACAGGCAATCAGCCCCAGCATTTT	CASSFRLGTGNQPQHF
-	few	TRBJ1-2	TRBV5-6	TGTGCCAGCAGCTTGGGGGCCAGGGAAAATGGCTACACCTTC	CASSLGARENGYTF
TRBD2	-	TRBJ2-1	TRBV6-5	TGTGCCAGCACCTCGACTAGCGGGAGGTACAATGAGCAGTTCTTC	CASTSTSGRYNEQFF
TRBD1	-	TRBJ2-1	TRBV28	TGTGCCAGCAGGTCCCTGAGGGACAGGGGGGACAATGAGCAGTTCTTC	CASRSLRDRGDNEQFF
-	-	TRBJ2-3	TRBV10-3	TGTGCCATCAGTGAGTCCACAGGAACAGATACGCAGTATTTT	CAISESTGTDTQYF
-	-	TRBJ1-6	TRBV7-8	TGTGCCAGCAGCTTAGTTCTAGGCTCACCCCTCCACTTT	CASSLVLGSPLHF
TRBD1	-	TRBJ2-7	TRBV9	TGTGCCAGCAGCGTAGGCAACAGGGGTTACGAGCAGTACTTC	CASSVGNRGYEQYF
TRBD2	once	TRBJ2-3	TRBV7-8	TGTGCCAGCAGCTTAGGACTAGCGGGAGCCTCAGATACGCAGTATTTT	CASSLGLAGASDTQYF
-	-	TRBJ2-2	TRBV2	TGTGCCAGCACCGAAAGGGAGTACGGCGGGGAGCTGTTTTTT	CASTEREYGGELFF
-	-	TRBJ2-3	TRBV5-6	TGTGCCAGCAGCTTGGTGGACAGAGATACGCAGTATTTT	CASSLVDRDTQYF
TRBD1	once	TRBJ2-1	TRBV9	TGTGCCAGCAGCACTCCCCCCGGGACAGCCAATGAGCAGTTCTTC	CASSTPPGTANEQFF
TRBD2	-	TRBJ2-3	TRBV28	TGTGCCAGCAGTTACGTAGCGGGAGGGCGAACAGATACGCAGTATTTT	CASSYVAGGRTDTQYF
TRBD2	-	TRBJ2-2	TRBV14	TGTGCCAGCAGCCAAGTAGGGGTAGCGGGGGCGAACACCGGGGAGCTGTTTTTT	CASSQVGVAGANTGELFF
-	-	TRBJ2-7	TRBV7-8	TGTGCCAGCAGCTTAGTATCAGGACACCCGTACTTC	CASSLVSGHPYF
-	-	TRBJ2-2	TRBV2	TGTGCCAGCAGTGGTACGGGGGGCATCACCGGGGAGCTGTTTTTT	CASSGTGGITGELFF
-	-	TRBJ1-1	TRBV10-2	TGCGCCAGCCGAGCGTTTACCGACGGGACACCCGAAGCTTTCTTT	CASRAFTDGTPEAFF
TRBD2	-	TRBJ2-1	TRBV29-1	TGCAGCGTAGGGACTAGCGCTTTACAGGGCGGTGAGCAGTTCTTC	CSVGTSALQGGEQFF